The 4 T cell receptor beta chains below were found in one sample sequenced in a study of T cells in Graves' hyperthyroidism and ophthalmopathy. There were TCR beta CDR3 regions amplified from RNA transcripts. A set of HTBI primers served as the primers for a first-round RT-PCR of the TCR CDR3. TCRdb itself ran the multiplex PCR reads through MiXCR, one entry per CDR3 protein. Of 110,000 to 150,000 distinct CDR3 sequences listed, roughly 23% are singletons. The sequenced material came from blood. These receptor sequences come from a woman aged 45 to 65 with Graves' hyperthyroidism that later progressed to Graves' ophthalmopathy.

The rearrangement uses TRBV20-1 and TRBJ1-5, with 8 bases that match TRBD1. The germline CDR1 and CDR2 sequences are DFQATT and SNEGSKA (reference sequence). The CDR3 consists of 15 residues. Trimming took 2 bases from V and 4 from J; bases not matched to a gene: 7. CDR3 DNA: TGCAGTGCTAGACCCTACCGGACAGGGAATCAGCCCCAGCATTTT. It translates to CSARPYRTGNQPQHF.

The chain employs TRBV11-2 and TRBJ2-3; 7 bases line up with TRBD1. This CDR3 has 17 amino acids. The J segment lost 0 bases and the V segment lost 5 bases, leaving 11 bases of the junction unmatched. Germline V gene sequence: CDR1 SGHAT, CDR2 FQNNGV. DNA of the CDR3: TGTGCCAGCAGCCCAAAAACAGGGGTTCGGAGCACAGATACGCAGTATTTT. This encodes CASSPKTGVRSTDTQYF.

The sample holds one count of this clonotype. The chain carries TRBV5-5 and TRBJ2-1; D is unresolved. The germline V and J ends were trimmed by 3 bases and 7 bases, with 14 bases remaining between them. Germline V CDR1 and CDR2: SGHKS, YYEKEE (reference sequence). The CDR3 loop spans 14 amino acids. The CDR3 region has the DNA TGTGCCAGCAGCTGGCTCCGCGTCGGGAATGAGCAGTTCTTC. Translation: CASSWLRVGNEQFF.

Many counts were recorded for this clonotype. The rearrangement links TRBV29-1 to TRBJ1-2; D possibly corresponds to TRBD1 (5 bases). This CDR3 region has 11 residues. Germline V gene sequence: CDR1 SQVTM, CDR2 ANQGSEA. The V end lost 4 bases, the J end lost 5 bases, and 8 bases lay between the germline ends. CDR3 residues: CSVVTAYGYTF. The CDR3 DNA is TGCAGCGTTGTGACAGCTTATGGCTACACCTTC. The full variable domain, rest sourced from reference TRBV29-1 and TRBJ1-2, is SAVISQKPSRDICQRGTSLTIQCQVDSQVTMMFWYRQQPGQSLTLIATANQGSEATYESGFVIDKFPISRPNLTFSTLTVSNMSPEDSSIYLCSVVTAYGYTFGSGTRLTVV.